This T cell receptor (beta chain) was recorded in a study of vaccination effects on CD4 cells after COVID-19. Before any sequencing was done, the ViraFEST assay used viral peptide pools to expand antigen-specific CD4+ T cells. Culture lasted 10 days before CD4+ T cell isolation. The infection with SARS-CoV-2 (confirmed by PCR) occurred in this person between March and December 2020. Notes on this clone: Antigen specificity is unknown.

Data came from immunoSEQ multiplex PCR; TCRdb stores just in-frame clones and leaves some out. The table shows about 20,000 clones, with around 70% occurring only once. The CDR3 consists of 15 residues. Trimming pared 0 bases from V and 1 base from J, leaving 10 bases between. Germline assignment: CDR1 SGHTA and CDR2 FQGNSA. Sequences were derived from CD4+ T cells from PBMCs cultured with SARS-CoV-2 spike peptides, sampled before COVID-19 vaccination. The receptor comes from a human donor who had a prior SARS-CoV-2 infection. The chain has TRBV7-2 and TRBJ2-7; D is perhaps TRBD2 (6 bases). Here the CDR3 reads CASSLAGGLSYEQYF. The DNA for the CDR3 is TGTGCCAGCAGCTTAGCGGGGGGTTTGTCCTACGAGCAGTACTTC.